This section outlines one T cell receptor beta chain sequence together with its context. The repertoire was sequenced with immunoSEQ multiplex PCR; TCRdb's copy has only in-frame clones and lacks some. In the table there are roughly 380,000 clones, approximately 89% of which are singletons. The Seattle patients, enrolled during active infection, were followed longitudinally. Germline CDR1 is MDHEN and CDR2 is SYDVKM. The CDR3 totals 13 residues. Between the trimmed V and J ends, which lost 1 base and 5 bases, there was a span of 8 bases. The data derive from a study of blood T cell repertoires in COVID-19. Looking at the study overall: Acute and convalescent COVID-19 samples came from the United States, Italy and Spain. PBMCs, B-cell-depleted T cells, or T cells provided the cDNA or gDNA that made up the material.

The sequence came from a woman aged 55-75 years with COVID-19, enrolled during active disease. Material: peripheral blood. This chain joins TRBV28 and TRBJ1-2, with D possibly being TRBD1 (5 bases). CDR3 sequence reads: CASSLSGEYGYTF. CDR3 bases: TGTGCCAGCAGTTTATCGGGGGAGTATGGCTACACCTTC.